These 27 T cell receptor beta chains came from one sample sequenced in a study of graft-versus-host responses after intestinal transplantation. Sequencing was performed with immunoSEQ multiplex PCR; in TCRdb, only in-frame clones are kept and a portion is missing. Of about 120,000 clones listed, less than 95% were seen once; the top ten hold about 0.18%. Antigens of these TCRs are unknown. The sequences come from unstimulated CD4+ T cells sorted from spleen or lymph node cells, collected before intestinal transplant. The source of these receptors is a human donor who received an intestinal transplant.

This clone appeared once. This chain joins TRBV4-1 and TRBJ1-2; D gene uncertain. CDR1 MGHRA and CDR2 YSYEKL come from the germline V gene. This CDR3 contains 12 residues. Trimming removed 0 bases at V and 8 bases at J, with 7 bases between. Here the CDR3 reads CASSQDTYGYTF. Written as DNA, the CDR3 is TGCGCCAGCAGCCAAGATACCTACGGCTACACCTTC.

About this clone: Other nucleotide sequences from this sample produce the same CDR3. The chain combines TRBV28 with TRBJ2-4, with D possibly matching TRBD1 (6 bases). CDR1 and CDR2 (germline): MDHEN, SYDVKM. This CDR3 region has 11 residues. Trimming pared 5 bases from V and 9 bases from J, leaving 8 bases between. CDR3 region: CASSLQGIQYF. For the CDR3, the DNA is TGTGCCAGCAGTCTACAGGGCATTCAGTACTTC.

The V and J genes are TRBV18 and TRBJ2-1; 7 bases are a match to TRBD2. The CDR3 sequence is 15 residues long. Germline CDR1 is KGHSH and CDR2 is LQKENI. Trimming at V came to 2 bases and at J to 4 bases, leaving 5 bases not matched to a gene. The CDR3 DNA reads TGTGCCAGCTCACCAGCTCTAGCGGAGTACAATGAGCAGTTCTTC. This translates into CASSPALAEYNEQFF.

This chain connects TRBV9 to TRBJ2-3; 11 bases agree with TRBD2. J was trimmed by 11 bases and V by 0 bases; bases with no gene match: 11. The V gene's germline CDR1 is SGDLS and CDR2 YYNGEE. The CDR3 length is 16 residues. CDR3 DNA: TGTGCCAGCAGCGTAGTATCTAGCGGGGGGTCCTTGGAGCAGTATTTT. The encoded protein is CASSVVSSGGSLEQYF.

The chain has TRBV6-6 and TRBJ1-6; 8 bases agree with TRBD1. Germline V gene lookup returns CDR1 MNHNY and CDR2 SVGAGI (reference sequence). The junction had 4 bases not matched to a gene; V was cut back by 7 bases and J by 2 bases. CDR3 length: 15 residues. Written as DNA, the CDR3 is TGTGCCAGCACCCAGGGGGCTCCCTATAATTCACCCCTCCACTTT. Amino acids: CASTQGAPYNSPLHF.

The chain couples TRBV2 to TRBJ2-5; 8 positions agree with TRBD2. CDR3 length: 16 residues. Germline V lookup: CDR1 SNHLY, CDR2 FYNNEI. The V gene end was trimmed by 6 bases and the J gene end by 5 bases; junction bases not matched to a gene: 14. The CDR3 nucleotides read TGTGCCAGCAGCCTGGCTGGGACTAGAGGAGGGGAGACCCAGTACTTC. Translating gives CASSLAGTRGGETQYF.

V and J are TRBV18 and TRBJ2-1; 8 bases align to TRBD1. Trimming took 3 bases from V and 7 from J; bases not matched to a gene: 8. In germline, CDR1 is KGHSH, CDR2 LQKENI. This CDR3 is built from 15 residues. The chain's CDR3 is CASSPGRTGLNEQFF. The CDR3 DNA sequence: TGTGCCAGCTCACCGGGGCGGACAGGGCTGAATGAGCAGTTCTTC.

The CDR3 protein is CASSEVNRGQPQHF. The CDR3 bases are TGTGCCAGCAGTGAAGTAAACAGGGGGCAGCCCCAGCATTTT. V and J are TRBV6-1 and TRBJ1-5, with 8 bases aligning to TRBD1. The CDR3 totals 14 residues. Germline CDR1 is MNHNS and CDR2 is SASEGT. Trimming cost V 1 base and J 7 bases; bases outside gene matches: 3.

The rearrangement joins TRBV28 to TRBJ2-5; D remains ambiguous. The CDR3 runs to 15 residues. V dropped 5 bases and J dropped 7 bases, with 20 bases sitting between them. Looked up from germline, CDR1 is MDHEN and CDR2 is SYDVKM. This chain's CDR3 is CASSPVYGSLGTQYF. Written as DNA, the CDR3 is TGTGCCAGCAGTCCCGTTTACGGGTCCTTGGGGACCCAGTACTTC.

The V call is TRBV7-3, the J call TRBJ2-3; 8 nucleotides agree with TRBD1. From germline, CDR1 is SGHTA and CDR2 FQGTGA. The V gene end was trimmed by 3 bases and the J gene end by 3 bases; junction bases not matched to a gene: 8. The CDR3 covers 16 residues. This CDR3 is CASSLHGTGGTDTQYF. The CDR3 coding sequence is TGTGCCAGCAGCTTGCACGGGACAGGAGGGACAGATACGCAGTATTTT.

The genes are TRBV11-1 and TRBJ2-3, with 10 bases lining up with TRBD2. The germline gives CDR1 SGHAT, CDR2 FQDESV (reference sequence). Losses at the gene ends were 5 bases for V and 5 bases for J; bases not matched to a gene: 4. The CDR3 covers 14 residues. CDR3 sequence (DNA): TGTGCCAGCAGCCGGGGACTAGCGAGAGATACGCAGTATTTT. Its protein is CASSRGLARDTQYF.

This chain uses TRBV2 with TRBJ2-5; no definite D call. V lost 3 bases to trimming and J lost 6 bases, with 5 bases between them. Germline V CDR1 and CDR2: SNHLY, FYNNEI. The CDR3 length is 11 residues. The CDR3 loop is CASSELKTQYF. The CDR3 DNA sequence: TGTGCCAGCAGTGAGTTAAAGACCCAGTACTTC. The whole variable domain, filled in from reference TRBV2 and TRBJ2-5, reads EPEVTQTPSHQVTQMGQEVILRCVPISNHLYFYWYRQILGQKVEFLVSFYNNEISEKSEIFDDQFSVERPDGSNFTLKIRSTKLEDSAMYFCASSELKTQYFGPGTRLLVL.

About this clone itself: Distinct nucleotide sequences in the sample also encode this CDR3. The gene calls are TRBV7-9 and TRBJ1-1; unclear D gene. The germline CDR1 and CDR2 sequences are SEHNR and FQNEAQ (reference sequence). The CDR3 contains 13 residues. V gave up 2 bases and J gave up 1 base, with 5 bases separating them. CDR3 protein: CASSLTENTEAFF. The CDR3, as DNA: TGTGCCAGCAGCTTAACAGAGAACACTGAAGCTTTCTTT.

CDR3 DNA sequence: TGCAGCGTTGTCTCTGGGCCAGATACGCAGTATTTT. Translating it yields CSVVSGPDTQYF. The gene calls are TRBV29-1 and TRBJ2-3; no clear D gene. The V and J ends lost 4 bases and 4 bases respectively, with 9 bases between them. CDR3 size: 12 residues. Germline V gene sequence: CDR1 SQVTM, CDR2 ANQGSEA.

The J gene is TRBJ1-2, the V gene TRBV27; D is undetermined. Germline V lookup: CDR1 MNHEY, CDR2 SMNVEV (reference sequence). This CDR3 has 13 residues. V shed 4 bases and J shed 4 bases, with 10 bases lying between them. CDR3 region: CASSWRTSYGYTF. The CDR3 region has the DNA TGTGCCAGCAGTTGGAGGACCTCCTATGGCTACACCTTC.

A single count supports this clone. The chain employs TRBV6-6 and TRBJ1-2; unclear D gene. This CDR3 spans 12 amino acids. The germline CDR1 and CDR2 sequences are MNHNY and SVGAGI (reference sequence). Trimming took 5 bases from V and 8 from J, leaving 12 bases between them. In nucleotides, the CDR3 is TGTGCCAGCAGTCCAATCGACGGGGGCTACACCTTC. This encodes CASSPIDGGYTF.

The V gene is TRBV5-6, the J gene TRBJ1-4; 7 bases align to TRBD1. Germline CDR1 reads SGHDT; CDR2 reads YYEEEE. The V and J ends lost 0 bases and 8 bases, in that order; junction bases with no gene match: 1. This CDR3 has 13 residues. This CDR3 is CASSLARGEKLFF. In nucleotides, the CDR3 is TGTGCCAGCAGCTTGGCCAGGGGGGAAAAACTGTTTTTT.

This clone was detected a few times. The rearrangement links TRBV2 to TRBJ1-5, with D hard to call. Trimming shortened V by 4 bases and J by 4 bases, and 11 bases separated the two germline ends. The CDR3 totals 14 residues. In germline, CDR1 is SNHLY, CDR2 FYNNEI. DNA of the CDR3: TGTGCCAGCAGTGGGTTGGGCAAAAATCAGCCCCAGCATTTT. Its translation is CASSGLGKNQPQHF.

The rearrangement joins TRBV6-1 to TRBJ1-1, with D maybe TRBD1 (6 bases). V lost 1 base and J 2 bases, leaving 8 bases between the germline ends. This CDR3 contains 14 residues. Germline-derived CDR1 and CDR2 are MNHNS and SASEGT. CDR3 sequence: CASSEGTANTEAFF. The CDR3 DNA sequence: TGTGCCAGCAGTGAAGGGACAGCTAACACTGAAGCTTTCTTT.

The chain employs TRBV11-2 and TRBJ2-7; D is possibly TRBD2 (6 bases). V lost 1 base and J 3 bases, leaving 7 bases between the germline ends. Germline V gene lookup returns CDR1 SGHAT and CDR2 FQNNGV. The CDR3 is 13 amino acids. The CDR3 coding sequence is TGTGCCAGCAGCTTAGGGGGGGACTACGAGCAGTACTTC. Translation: CASSLGGDYEQYF.

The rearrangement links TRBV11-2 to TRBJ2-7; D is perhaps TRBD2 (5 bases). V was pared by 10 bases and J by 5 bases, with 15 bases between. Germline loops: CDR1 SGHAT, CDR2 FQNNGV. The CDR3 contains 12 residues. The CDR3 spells CATRHVGDEQYF. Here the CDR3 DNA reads TGTGCCACCCGACATGTCGGGGACGAGCAGTACTTC.

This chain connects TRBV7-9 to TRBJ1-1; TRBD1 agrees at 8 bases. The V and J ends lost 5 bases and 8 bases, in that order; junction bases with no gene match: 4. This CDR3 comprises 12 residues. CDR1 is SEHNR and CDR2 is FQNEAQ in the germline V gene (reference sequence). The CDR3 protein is CASSLGTGEAFF. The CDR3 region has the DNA TGTGCCAGCAGCCTCGGGACAGGAGAAGCTTTCTTT.

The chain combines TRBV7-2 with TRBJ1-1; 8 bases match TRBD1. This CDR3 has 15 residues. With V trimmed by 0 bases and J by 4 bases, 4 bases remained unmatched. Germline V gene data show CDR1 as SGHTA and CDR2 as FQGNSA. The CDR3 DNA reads TGTGCCAGCAGCTTAGCGGTCCAGGGGGCCACTGAAGCTTTCTTT. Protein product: CASSLAVQGATEAFF.

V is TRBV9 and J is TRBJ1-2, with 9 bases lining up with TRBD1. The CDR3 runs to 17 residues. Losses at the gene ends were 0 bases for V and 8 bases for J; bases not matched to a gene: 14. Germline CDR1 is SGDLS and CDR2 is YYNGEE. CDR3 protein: CASSVGPQGQGREGYTF. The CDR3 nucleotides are TGTGCCAGCAGCGTAGGCCCCCAAGGACAGGGGAGGGAAGGCTACACCTTC.

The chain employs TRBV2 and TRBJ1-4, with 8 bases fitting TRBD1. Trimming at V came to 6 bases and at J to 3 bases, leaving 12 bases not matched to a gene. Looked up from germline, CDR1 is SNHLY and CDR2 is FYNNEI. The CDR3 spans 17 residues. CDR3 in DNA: TGTGCCAGCAGCCCCCCTCCGAACAGGGGGGCTAATGAAAAACTGTTTTTT. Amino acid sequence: CASSPPPNRGANEKLFF.

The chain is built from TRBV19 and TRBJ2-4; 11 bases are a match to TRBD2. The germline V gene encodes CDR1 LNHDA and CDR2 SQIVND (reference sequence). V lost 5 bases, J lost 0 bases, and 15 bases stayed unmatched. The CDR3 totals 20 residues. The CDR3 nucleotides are TGTGCCAGTAGTCGTACTACCGGGACTAGCGGAACAGTAGCCAAAAACATTCAGTACTTC. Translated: CASSRTTGTSGTVAKNIQYF.

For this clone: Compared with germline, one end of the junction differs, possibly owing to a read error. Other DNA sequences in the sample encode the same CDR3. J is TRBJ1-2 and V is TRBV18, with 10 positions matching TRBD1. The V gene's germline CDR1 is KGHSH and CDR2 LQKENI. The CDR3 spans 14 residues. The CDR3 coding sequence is TGCGCCAGCTCAATGGACAGGGGGGTGAACGGCTACACCTTC. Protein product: CASSMDRGVNGYTF.